The 4 T cell receptor beta chains presented below share a single source sample, sequenced in a study of naive and memory T cell subsets. TCR cDNA received a 3' ligated oligonucleotide that carried a UMI. Four PCR rounds used nested alpha and beta constant region primers plus the SP2 primer. TCRdb passed the 5' RACE reads through MiXCR, listing each CDR3 protein once. The table records roughly 56,000 distinct CDR3 sequences, roughly 7% of them present only once. Receptors originate from a male donor in good health.

The chain recombines TRBV3-1 with TRBJ2-2; D possibly corresponds to TRBD1 (6 bases). Trimming cost V 4 bases and J 3 bases, with 18 bases left between them. There are 17 residues in the CDR3. Germline CDR1 and CDR2: LGHDT and YNNKEL (reference sequence). The CDR3 DNA reads as TGTGCCAGCAGCCGCACAGGGAAGGGGTTAGACACCGGGGAGCTGTTTTTT. It specifies CASSRTGKGLDTGELFF.

A few counts support this clonotype. V and J are TRBV12-5 and TRBJ2-5, with D perhaps given as TRBD1 or TRBD2 (5 bases each). Trimming removed 6 bases at V and 5 bases at J, with 22 bases between. The CDR3 is made up of 16 amino acids. Germline V gives CDR1 LGHNT, CDR2 FRNRAP. The CDR3 region is CASGPTTGLRSETQYF. In DNA form, the CDR3 reads TGTGCTAGTGGGCCAACAACGGGGCTTCGCTCGGAGACCCAGTACTTC.

V is TRBV7-8 and J is TRBJ2-5, with TRBD1 identical over 9 bases. Germline V gives CDR1 SGHVS, CDR2 FQNEAQ. V was pared by 3 bases and J by 5 bases, with 4 bases of the junction left unmatched. CDR3 length equals 14 residues. The chain's CDR3 is CASSFTGGWETQYF. CDR3 bases: TGTGCCAGCAGCTTTACAGGGGGCTGGGAGACCCAGTACTTC.

The sample holds a few counts of this clonotype. The chain employs TRBV30 and TRBJ1-1, with 7 bases lining up with TRBD1. The V segment lost 4 bases and the J segment 2 bases; nucleotides outside the gene matches: 7. The CDR3 is made up of 14 amino acids. Germline V gene sequence: CDR1 GTSNPN, CDR2 SVGIG (reference sequence). As DNA, the CDR3 is TGTGCCTGGACCTTAGGGGGCAGTAACACTGAAGCTTTCTTT. This sequence encodes CAWTLGGSNTEAFF. The full variable domain, with the rest looked up from reference TRBV30 and TRBJ1-1, is SQTIHQWPATLVQPVGSPLSLECTVEGTSNPNLYWYRQAAGRGLQLLFYSVGIGQISSEVPQNLSASRPQDRQFILSSKKLLLSDSGFYLCAWTLGGSNTEAFFGQGTRLTVV.